What follows is one T cell receptor (beta chain) and its context. This sample was included in a study of blood T cell repertoires in COVID-19. On the study more broadly: Both acute and convalescent COVID-19 samples were obtained from the United States, Italy and Spain. Sources were T cells, B-cell-depleted T cells, or PBMCs; the material itself was cDNA or gDNA.

Using immunoSEQ multiplex PCR, the repertoire was profiled, and TCRdb retains in-frame clones only, with some absent. The sample shows some 130,000 clones, 85% to 90% of them seen only once. Deletions cut 6 bases from V and 0 bases from J, with 9 bases between. The CDR3 contains 15 residues. The germline gives CDR1 MNHEY, CDR2 SVGAGI. The chain recombines TRBV6-5 with TRBJ2-6, with TRBD1 as a possible D gene (5 bases). Material: peripheral blood. The receptor was isolated from a man at least 80 years old with acute or convalescent COVID-19. The CDR3 DNA reads TGTGCCAGCAGATACGACAGCTCTGGGGCCAACGTCCTGACTTTC. Amino acids: CASRYDSSGANVLTF.